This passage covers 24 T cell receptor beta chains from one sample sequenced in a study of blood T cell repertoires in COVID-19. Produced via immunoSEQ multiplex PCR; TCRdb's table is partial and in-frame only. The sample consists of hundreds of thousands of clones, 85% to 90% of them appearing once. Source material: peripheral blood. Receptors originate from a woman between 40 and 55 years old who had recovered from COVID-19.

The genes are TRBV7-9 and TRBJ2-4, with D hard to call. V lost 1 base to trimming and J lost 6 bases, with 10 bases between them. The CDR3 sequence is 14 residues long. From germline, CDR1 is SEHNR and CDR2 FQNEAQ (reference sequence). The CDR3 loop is CASSLEGSTNIQYF. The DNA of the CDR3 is TGTGCCAGCAGCTTAGAAGGTAGCACAAACATTCAGTACTTC.

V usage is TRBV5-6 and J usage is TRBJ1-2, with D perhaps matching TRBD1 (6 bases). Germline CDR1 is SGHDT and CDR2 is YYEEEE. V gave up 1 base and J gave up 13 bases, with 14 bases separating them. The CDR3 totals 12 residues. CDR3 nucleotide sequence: TGTGCCAGCAGCTTGCTGCAGGGGCATGTCACCTTC. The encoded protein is CASSLLQGHVTF.

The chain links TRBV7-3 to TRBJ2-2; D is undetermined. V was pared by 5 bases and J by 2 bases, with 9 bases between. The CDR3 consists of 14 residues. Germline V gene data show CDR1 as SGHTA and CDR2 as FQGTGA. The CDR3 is CASSKTLNTGELFF. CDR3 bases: TGTGCCAGCAGCAAGACACTCAACACCGGGGAGCTGTTTTTT. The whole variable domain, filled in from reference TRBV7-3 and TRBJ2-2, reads GAGVSQTPSNKVTEKGKYVELRCDPISGHTALYWYRQSLGQGPEFLIYFQGTGAADDSGLPNDRFFAVRPEGSVSTLKIQRTERGDSAVYLCASSKTLNTGELFFGEGSRLTVL.

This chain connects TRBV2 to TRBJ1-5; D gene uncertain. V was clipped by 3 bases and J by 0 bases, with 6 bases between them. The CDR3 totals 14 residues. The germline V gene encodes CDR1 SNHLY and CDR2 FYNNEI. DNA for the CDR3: TGTGCCAGCAGTGACAGGAATAGCAATCAGCCCCAGCATTTT. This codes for CASSDRNSNQPQHF.

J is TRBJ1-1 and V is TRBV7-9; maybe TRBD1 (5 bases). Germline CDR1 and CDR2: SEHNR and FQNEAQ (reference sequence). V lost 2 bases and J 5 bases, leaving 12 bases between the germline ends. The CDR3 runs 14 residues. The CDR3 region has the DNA TGTGCCAGCAGCTTACGTTCGGGGGAAACTGAAGCTTTCTTT. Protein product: CASSLRSGETEAFF.

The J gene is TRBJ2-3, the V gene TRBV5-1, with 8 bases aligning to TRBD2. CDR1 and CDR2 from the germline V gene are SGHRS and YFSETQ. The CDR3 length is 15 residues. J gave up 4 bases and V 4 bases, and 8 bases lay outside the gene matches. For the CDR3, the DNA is TGCGCCAGCAGCCCATTAGCGGGGACGGCAGATACGCAGTATTTT. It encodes CASSPLAGTADTQYF.

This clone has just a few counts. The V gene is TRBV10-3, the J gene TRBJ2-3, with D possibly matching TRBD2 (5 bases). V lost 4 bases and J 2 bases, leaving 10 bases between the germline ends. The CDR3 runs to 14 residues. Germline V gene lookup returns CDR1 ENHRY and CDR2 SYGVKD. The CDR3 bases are TGTGCCATCAGTGTAGCGTCTTACACAGATACGCAGTATTTT. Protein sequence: CAISVASYTDTQYF.

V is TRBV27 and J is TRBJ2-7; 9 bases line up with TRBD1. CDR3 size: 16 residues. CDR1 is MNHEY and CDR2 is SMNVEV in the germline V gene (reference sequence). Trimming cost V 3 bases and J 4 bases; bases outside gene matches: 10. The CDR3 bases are TGTGCCAGCAGTTTCCTTGGGACAGGGACACGATACGAGCAGTACTTC. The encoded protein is CASSFLGTGTRYEQYF.

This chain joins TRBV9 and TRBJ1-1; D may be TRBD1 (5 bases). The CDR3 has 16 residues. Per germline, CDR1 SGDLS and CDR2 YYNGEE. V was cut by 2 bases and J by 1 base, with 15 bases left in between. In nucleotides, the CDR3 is TGTGCCAGCAGCGTCGTCCCAGGGTTCCCGAACACTGAAGCTTTCTTT. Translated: CASSVVPGFPNTEAFF.

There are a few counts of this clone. The CDR3 sequence: CASSPMGFQGGSYEQYF. In nucleotides, the CDR3 is TGTGCCAGCTCACCGATGGGGTTTCAGGGCGGCTCCTACGAGCAGTACTTC. The chain employs TRBV18 and TRBJ2-7; D is possibly TRBD1 (5 bases). The CDR3 is 17 residues long. Trimming shortened V by 3 bases and J by 0 bases, and 18 bases separated the two germline ends. The germline CDR1 and CDR2 sequences are KGHSH and LQKENI.

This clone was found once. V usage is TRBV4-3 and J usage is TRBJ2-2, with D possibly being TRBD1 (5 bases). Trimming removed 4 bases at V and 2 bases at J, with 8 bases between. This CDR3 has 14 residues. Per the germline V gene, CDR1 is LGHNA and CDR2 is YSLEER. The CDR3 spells CASSRGLNTGELFF. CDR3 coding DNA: TGCGCCAGCAGCCGGGGCCTTAACACCGGGGAGCTGTTTTTT.

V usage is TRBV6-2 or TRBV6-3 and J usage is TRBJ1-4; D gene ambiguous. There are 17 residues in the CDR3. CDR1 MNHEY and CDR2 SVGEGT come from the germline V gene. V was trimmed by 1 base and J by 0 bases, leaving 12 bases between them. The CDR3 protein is CASSYFGVDATNEKLFF. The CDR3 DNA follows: TGTGCCAGCAGTTACTTCGGGGTTGATGCAACTAATGAAAAACTGTTTTTT.

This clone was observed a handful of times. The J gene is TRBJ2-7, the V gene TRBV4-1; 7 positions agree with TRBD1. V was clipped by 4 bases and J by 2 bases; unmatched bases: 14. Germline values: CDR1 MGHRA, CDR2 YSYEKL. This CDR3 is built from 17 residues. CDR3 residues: CASSRKITTGTTYEQYF. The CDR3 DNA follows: TGCGCCAGCAGCCGAAAGATAACGACAGGGACGACCTACGAGCAGTACTTC.

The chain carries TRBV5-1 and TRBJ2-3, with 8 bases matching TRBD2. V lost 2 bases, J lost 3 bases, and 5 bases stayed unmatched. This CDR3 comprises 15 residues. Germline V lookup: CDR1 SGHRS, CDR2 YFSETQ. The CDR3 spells CASSFSGAGTDTQYF. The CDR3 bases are TGCGCCAGCAGCTTTAGCGGGGCAGGGACAGATACGCAGTATTTT.

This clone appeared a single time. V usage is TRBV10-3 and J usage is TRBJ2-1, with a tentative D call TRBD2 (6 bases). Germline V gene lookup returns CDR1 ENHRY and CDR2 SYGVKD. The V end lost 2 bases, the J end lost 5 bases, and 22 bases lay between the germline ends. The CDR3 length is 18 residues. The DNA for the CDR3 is TGTGCCATCAGTGAGCCCACAACCGGGAGCACCAAGGACAATGAGCAGTTCTTC. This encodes CAISEPTTGSTKDNEQFF.

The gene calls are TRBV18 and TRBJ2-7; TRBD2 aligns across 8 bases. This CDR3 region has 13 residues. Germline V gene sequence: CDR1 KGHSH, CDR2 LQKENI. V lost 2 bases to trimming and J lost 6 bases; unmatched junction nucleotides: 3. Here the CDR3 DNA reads TGTGCCAGCTCACCAGGGACTAGGGGCGAGCAGTACTTC. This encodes CASSPGTRGEQYF.

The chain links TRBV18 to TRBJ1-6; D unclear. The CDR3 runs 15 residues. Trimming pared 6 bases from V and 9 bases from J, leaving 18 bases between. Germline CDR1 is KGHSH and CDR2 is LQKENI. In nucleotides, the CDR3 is TGTGCCAGCTCCCAAGGTGCGGGGAGAGGTTCACCCCTCCACTTT. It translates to CASSQGAGRGSPLHF.

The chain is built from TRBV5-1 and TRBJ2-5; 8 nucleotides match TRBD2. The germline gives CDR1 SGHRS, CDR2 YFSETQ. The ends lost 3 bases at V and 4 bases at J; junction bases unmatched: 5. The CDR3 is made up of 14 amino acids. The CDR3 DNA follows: TGCGCCAGCAGCTCCGGGGGGGCCGGAGAGACCCAGTACTTC. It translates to CASSSGGAGETQYF.

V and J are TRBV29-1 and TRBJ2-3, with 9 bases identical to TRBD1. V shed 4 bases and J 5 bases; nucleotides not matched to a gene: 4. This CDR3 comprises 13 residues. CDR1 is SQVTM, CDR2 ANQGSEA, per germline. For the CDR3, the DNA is TGCAGCGTTGGGGGACAGGGCATAGATACGCAGTATTTT. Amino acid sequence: CSVGGQGIDTQYF.

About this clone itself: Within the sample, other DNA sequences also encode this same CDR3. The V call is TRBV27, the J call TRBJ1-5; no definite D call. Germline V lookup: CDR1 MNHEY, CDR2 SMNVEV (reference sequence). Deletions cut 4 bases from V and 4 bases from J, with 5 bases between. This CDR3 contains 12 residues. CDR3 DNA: TGTGCCAGCAGTTCCCAAAATCAGCCCCAGCATTTT. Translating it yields CASSSQNQPQHF.

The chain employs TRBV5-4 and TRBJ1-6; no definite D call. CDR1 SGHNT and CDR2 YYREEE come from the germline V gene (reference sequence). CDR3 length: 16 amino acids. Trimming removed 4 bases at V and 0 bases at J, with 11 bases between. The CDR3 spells CASSPQRSSYNSPLHF. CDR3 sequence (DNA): TGTGCCAGCAGCCCCCAAAGGAGCTCCTATAATTCACCCCTCCACTTT.

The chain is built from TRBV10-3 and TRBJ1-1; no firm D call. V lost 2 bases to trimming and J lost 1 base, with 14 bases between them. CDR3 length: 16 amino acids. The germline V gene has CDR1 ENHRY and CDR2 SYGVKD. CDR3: CAISESFGSSNTEAFF. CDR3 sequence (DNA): TGTGCCATCAGTGAGAGTTTTGGGAGCTCGAACACTGAAGCTTTCTTT.

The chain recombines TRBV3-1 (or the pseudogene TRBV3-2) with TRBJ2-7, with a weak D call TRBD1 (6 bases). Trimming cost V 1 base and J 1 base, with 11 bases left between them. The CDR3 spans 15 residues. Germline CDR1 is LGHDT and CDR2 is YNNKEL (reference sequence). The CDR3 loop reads CASSQVPRGSYEQYF. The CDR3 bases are TGTGCCAGCAGCCAAGTCCCCAGGGGTTCCTACGAGCAGTACTTC.

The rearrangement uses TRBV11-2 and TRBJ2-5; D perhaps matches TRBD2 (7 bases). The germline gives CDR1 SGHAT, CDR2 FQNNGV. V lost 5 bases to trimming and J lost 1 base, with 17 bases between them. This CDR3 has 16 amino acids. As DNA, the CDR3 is TGTGCCAGCAGCCCGAGGGGGGGCTTCCTCCAAGAGACCCAGTACTTC. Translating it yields CASSPRGGFLQETQYF.